The rows below give T cell receptor beta chains drawn from one sample of a study of T cell responses to AZD1222 COVID-19 vaccine. Profiling relied on immunoSEQ multiplex PCR, and the TCRdb table lists in-frame clones only, not all of them. The sample contains tens of thousands of clones, 80% to 90% of which appear only once. Sequencing was performed on peripheral blood, taken on day 0 of AZD1222 vaccination. These TCRs come from an adult in good health. The CDR3 runs from the conserved cysteine through the conserved F or W. Fields, in order: V gene, J gene, CDR3 protein.

TRBV7-3	TRBJ1-1	CASSPPEDTEAFF
TRBV7-9	TRBJ1-5	CASSPAGRQPQHF
TRBV9	TRBJ2-5	CASSGNGIGGQETQYF
TRBV12-3/TRBV12-4	TRBJ1-5	CASSRGGNQPQHF
TRBV28	TRBJ2-1	CASRGPGGYEQFF
TRBV2	TRBJ1-6	CASSQQGSYNSPLHF
TRBV14	TRBJ1-4	CASSRDVGEKLFF
TRBV7-9	TRBJ2-7	CASSLDIGQGATGQYF
TRBV29-1	TRBJ1-2	CSVGQGYYGYTF
TRBV30	TRBJ1-2	CAWSVDRGQSPDGYTF
TRBV7-2	TRBJ2-1	CASSWGQGRGNEQFF
TRBV9	TRBJ2-1	CASSGLAESSYNEQFF
TRBV6-2/TRBV6-3	TRBJ2-1	CASSSDRSLPNEQFF
TRBV2	TRBJ2-1	CASSPSIYNEQFF
TRBV9	TRBJ2-7	CASSVDLGQGSEQYF
TRBV5-8	TRBJ1-1	CASSRRGASLNTEAFF
TRBV3-1/TRBV3-2	TRBJ2-5	CASSPGQLRAETQYF
TRBV9	TRBJ1-3	CASSPQQDTIYF
TRBV19	TRBJ1-3	CASSSFSGNTIYF
TRBV7-2	TRBJ1-4	CASSLERVSEKLFF
TRBV13	TRBJ1-6	CASSLGGGVNASPLHF
TRBV7-2	TRBJ2-3	CASSLPRTGKVADTQYF
TRBV3-1/TRBV3-2	TRBJ2-7	CASSLRQGSYEQYF
TRBV3-1/TRBV3-2	TRBJ1-1	CASSHPPRGRGTEAFF
TRBV14	TRBJ2-7	CASSQGHSYEQYF
TRBV15	TRBJ1-2	CATSRDLWSNYGYTF
TRBV3-1/TRBV3-2	TRBJ2-5	CASSLGLAGRQETQYF
TRBV19	TRBJ1-5	CASSSPRGAGTQPQHF
TRBV6-5	TRBJ1-5	CASSSGQGGGNQPQHF
TRBV19	TRBJ1-4	CASSNVKNEKLFF
TRBV9	TRBJ2-3	CASSVSGGLDTQYF
TRBV2	TRBJ2-7	CASKVGDRGSYEQYF
TRBV6-6	TRBJ2-7	CASSYHDGPSEQYF
TRBV6-5	TRBJ2-7	CASSYDRALVEQYF
TRBV5-1	TRBJ1-1	CASSSGGRLNTEAFF
TRBV19	TRBJ2-3	CASSDGREGLKQYF
TRBV11-3	TRBJ2-3	CASSKRGTTTDTQYF
TRBV10-3	TRBJ2-5	CAISDRSGREETQYF
TRBV12-3/TRBV12-4	TRBJ2-6	CAVRWAGANVLTF
TRBV18	TRBJ2-7	CASSPPEAVSDRRGEQYF
TRBV7-9	TRBJ2-3	CASSLTSGAGDTQYF
TRBV28	TRBJ2-1	CASSQYNEQFF
TRBV6-5	TRBJ2-1	CASSYRPKGGEQFF
TRBV25-1	TRBJ2-7	CASSEQGTGVGHEQYF
TRBV30	TRBJ1-5	CAWGTGGDQPQHF
TRBV4-2	TRBJ2-7	CASSQVEVAEIRGEQYF
TRBV10-2	TRBJ2-7	CAASGGGIYEQYF
TRBV19	TRBJ1-4	CASSPREAREKLFF
TRBV29-1	TRBJ2-6	CSVEQFGANVLTF
TRBV5-1	TRBJ2-2	CASSLPGSNTGELFF
TRBV28	TRBJ1-1	CASRDSLNTEAFF
TRBV30	TRBJ2-7	CAWTRAGSYEQYF
TRBV19	TRBJ2-7	CASSTGRGGSYEQYF
TRBV30	TRBJ1-5	CAWDRTGDLNQPQHF
TRBV19	TRBJ1-1	CASSIEGDTEAFF